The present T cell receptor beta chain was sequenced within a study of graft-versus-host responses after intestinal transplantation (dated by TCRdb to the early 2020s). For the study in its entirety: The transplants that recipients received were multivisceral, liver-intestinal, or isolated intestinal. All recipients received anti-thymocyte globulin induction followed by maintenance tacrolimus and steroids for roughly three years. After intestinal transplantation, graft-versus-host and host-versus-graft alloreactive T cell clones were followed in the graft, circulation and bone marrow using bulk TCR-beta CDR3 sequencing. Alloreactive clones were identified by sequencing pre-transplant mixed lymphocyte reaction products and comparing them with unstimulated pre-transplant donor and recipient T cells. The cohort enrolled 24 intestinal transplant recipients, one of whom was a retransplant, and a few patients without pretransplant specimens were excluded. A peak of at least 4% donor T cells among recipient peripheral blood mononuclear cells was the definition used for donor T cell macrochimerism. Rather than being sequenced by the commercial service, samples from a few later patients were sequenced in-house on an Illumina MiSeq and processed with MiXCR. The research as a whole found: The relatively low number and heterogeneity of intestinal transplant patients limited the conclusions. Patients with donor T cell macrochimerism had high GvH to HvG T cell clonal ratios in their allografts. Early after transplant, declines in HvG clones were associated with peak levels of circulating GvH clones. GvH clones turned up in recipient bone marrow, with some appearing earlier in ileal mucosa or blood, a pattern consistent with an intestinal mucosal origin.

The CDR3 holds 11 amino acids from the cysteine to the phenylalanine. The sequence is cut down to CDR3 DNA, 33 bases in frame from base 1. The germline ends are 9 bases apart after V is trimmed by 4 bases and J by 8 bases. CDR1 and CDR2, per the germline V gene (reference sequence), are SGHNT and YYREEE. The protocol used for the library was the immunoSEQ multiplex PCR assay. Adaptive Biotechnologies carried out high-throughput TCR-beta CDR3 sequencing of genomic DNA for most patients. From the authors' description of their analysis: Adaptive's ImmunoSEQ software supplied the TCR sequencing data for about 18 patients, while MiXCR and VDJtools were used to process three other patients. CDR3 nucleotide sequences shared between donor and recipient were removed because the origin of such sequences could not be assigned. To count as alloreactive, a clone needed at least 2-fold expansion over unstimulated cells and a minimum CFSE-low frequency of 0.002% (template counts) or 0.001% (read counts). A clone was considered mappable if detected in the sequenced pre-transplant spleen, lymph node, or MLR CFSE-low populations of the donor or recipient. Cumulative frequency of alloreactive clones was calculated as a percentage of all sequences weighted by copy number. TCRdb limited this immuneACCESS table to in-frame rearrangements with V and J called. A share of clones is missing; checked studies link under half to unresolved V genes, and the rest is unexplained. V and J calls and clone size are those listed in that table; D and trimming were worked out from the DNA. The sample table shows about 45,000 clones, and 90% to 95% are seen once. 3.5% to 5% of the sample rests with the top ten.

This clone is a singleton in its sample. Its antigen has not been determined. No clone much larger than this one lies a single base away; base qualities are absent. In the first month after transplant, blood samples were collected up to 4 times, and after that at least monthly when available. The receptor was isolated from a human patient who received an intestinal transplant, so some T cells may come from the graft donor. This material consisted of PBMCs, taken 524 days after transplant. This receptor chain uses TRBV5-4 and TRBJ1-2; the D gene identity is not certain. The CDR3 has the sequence CASSASYGYTF. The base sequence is TGTGCCAGCAGCGCTTCCTACGGCTACACCTTC.